The clone carrying this T cell receptor (beta chain) was counted many times. This record comes from a study of T cells in Graves' hyperthyroidism and ophthalmopathy. Patients were aged 18 to 65, had disease duration under 2 months, and had newly diagnosed hyperthyroidism. Using RNA transcripts as the source, TCR beta CDR3 regions were amplified. HTBI primers were employed in a first-round RT-PCR of the TCR CDR3. MiXCR was run by TCRdb on the multiplex PCR reads, yielding one entry per CDR3 protein. Of 350,000 or so distinct CDR3 sequences in the sample, roughly 15% were seen once. Trimming took 1 base from V and 4 from J, leaving 6 bases between them. The CDR3 has 13 amino acids. The V gene's germline CDR1 is MDHEN and CDR2 SYDVKM.

The origin of this receptor is a woman aged 25 to 45 with Graves' hyperthyroidism that later progressed to Graves' ophthalmopathy. The chain links TRBV28 to TRBJ2-3, with unresolved D. The sample comprised blood. The CDR3 spells CASSLSAADTQYF. The CDR3 nucleotides are TGTGCCAGCAGTTTATCGGCCGCAGATACGCAGTATTTT.